The 30 T cell receptor beta chains below all came from one sample that was sequenced in a study of blood T cells in healthy people across ages (dated by TCRdb to about 2015). Library prep was done by 5' RACE. The instrument given in TCRdb is Illumina HiSeq 2500. A second PCR of about 6 to 11 cycles was performed with a sample-barcoded 5' primer and a J-beta primer mix. Using fastp trimming at Q25 and MiXCR clonotype assembly, TCRdb reanalyzed the public sequencing data and kept in-frame beta chains. One record per CDR3 amino acid sequence lists the most common genes and DNA. The sample table shows some 1.6 million distinct CDR3 sequences, and 30% to 35% are seen once. The leading ten clones occupy around 11% of the sample. Sequenced input: blood. The receptors shown here come from a woman under 40 in good health.

In the case of this clonotype: One end of the junction does not line up with germline, which may come from a read error. The rearrangement joins TRBV12-3 or TRBV12-4 to TRBJ1-2; unclear D gene. The CDR3 has 12 amino acids. In DNA form, the CDR3 reads TGTGCCAGCAATTTAACGGGGTATGGCTACACCTTC. It encodes CASNLTGYGYTF.

The chain links TRBV27 to TRBJ1-4, with 8 bases that match TRBD1. The CDR3 loop spans 15 amino acids. The V gene's germline CDR1 is MNHEY and CDR2 SMNVEV (reference sequence). The junction had 7 bases not matched to a gene; V was cut back by 5 bases and J by 5 bases. CDR3 bases: TGTGCCAGCAGTACAGGACAGGGTTGGAATGAAAAACTGTTTTTT. It translates to CASSTGQGWNEKLFF. Filled out from reference TRBV27 and TRBJ1-4, the complete variable domain reads EAQVTQNPRYLITVTGKKLTVTCSQNMNHEYMSWYRQDPGLGLRQIYYSMNVEVTDKGDVPEGYKVSRKEKRNFPLILESPSPNQTSLYFCASSTGQGWNEKLFFGSGTQLSVL.

This chain links TRBV7-2 with TRBJ2-5; 8 bases line up with TRBD2. CDR3 length: 15 amino acids. Germline trimming cut 3 bases from V and 1 base from J; bases unmatched to any gene: 4. Germline-derived CDR1 and CDR2 are SGHTA and FQGNSA. CDR3 protein: CASSFQLAVQETQYF. In nucleotides, the CDR3 is TGTGCCAGCAGCTTCCAACTAGCGGTCCAAGAGACCCAGTACTTC.

The J gene is TRBJ2-3, the V gene TRBV20-1, with 7 positions matching TRBD2. The CDR3 sequence is 14 residues long. CDR1 and CDR2 from the germline V gene are DFQATT and SNEGSKA (reference sequence). The chain's CDR3 is CRAPAVRGTDTQYF. The CDR3 region has the DNA TGCAGAGCTCCAGCTGTGCGGGGGACAGATACGCAGTATTTT.

This clonotype came up a few times. This chain connects TRBV4-1 to TRBJ1-5, with D uncertain. CDR3 length equals 16 residues. V gave up 1 base and J gave up 5 bases, with 15 bases separating them. Per germline, CDR1 MGHRA and CDR2 YSYEKL. This chain's CDR3 is CASSQVGAAVDQPQHF. CDR3 nucleotides: TGCGCCAGCAGCCAAGTCGGCGCGGCAGTTGATCAGCCCCAGCATTTT.

The chain joins TRBV28 to TRBJ2-1; no firm D call. Germline V gene data show CDR1 as MDHEN and CDR2 as SYDVKM. Trimming cost V 4 bases and J 4 bases, with 26 bases left between them. This CDR3 spans 19 amino acids. The CDR3 here is CASSYTSEAREGDYNEQFF. The CDR3 nucleotides read TGTGCCAGCAGTTACACGTCAGAGGCACGAGAAGGCGATTACAATGAGCAGTTCTTC.

This clonotype was recorded a few times. This rearrangement joins TRBV27 to TRBJ2-7, with no clear D. The V and J ends lost 6 bases and 3 bases respectively, with 15 bases between them. CDR3 size: 14 residues. Looked up from germline, CDR1 is MNHEY and CDR2 is SMNVEV (reference sequence). The CDR3 here is CASRGMGGGYEQYF. CDR3 bases: TGTGCCAGCAGGGGTATGGGCGGCGGCTACGAGCAGTACTTC.

In its sample, this clonotype was seen many times. V is TRBV7-2 and J is TRBJ2-7; 8 positions match TRBD1. The CDR3 runs to 14 residues. Per the germline V gene, CDR1 is SGHTA and CDR2 is FQGNSA. V dropped 1 base and J dropped 3; count of bases not matched to a gene: 2. The DNA for the CDR3 is TGTGCCAGCAGCTTAGGCAGGGGGCTCTACGAGCAGTACTTC. Amino acids: CASSLGRGLYEQYF. The full variable domain, completed using reference TRBV7-2 and TRBJ2-7, is GAGVSQSPSNKVTEKGKDVELRCDPISGHTALYWYRQSLGQGLEFLIYFQGNSAPDKSGLPSDRFSAERTGGSVSTLTIQRTQQEDSAVYLCASSLGRGLYEQYFGPGTRLTVT.

The genes are TRBV7-8 and TRBJ2-3; no clear D. V dropped 3 bases and J dropped 1 base, with 11 bases sitting between them. The CDR3 consists of 15 residues. Looked up from germline, CDR1 is SGHVS and CDR2 is FQNEAQ. The CDR3 nucleotides are TGTGCCAGCAGCTTCCCCTTGCAACGCACAGATACGCAGTATTTT. Translation: CASSFPLQRTDTQYF.

This clonotype was seen more than once but under ten times. The genes are TRBV3-1 and TRBJ2-7; the match to TRBD1 covers 9 bases. Germline CDR1 reads LGHDT; CDR2 reads YNNKEL (reference sequence). The CDR3 contains 16 residues. J was trimmed by 3 bases and V by 4 bases; bases with no gene match: 10. The CDR3 loop is CASSPKGTGRLYEQYF. The CDR3 bases are TGTGCCAGCAGCCCGAAGGGGACAGGGAGGCTCTACGAGCAGTACTTC.

This rearrangement joins TRBV4-2 to TRBJ2-7; D unclear. V was cut by 0 bases and J by 4 bases, with 10 bases left in between. Germline CDR1 is LGHNA and CDR2 is YNFKEQ. The CDR3 contains 14 residues. The CDR3 sequence: CASSQDLVGYEQYF. The CDR3 region has the DNA TGTGCCAGCAGCCAAGATCTTGTGGGATACGAGCAGTACTTC.

The chain couples TRBV18 to TRBJ1-5; D is unresolved. V dropped 3 bases and J dropped 5 bases, with 8 bases sitting between them. The germline gives CDR1 KGHSH, CDR2 LQKENI. The CDR3 sequence is 13 residues long. CDR3 sequence reads: CASSPRGDQPQHF. DNA of the CDR3: TGTGCCAGCTCACCTCGGGGAGATCAGCCCCAGCATTTT.

The chain has TRBV7-9 and TRBJ2-7, with 7 bases identical to TRBD2. The CDR3 covers 12 residues. Trimming at V came to 6 bases and at J to 5 bases, leaving 4 bases not matched to a gene. Per germline, CDR1 SEHNR and CDR2 FQNEAQ (reference sequence). The CDR3 DNA reads as TGTGCCAGCAGTTGGGAGGGAGACGAGCAGTACTTC. Its protein product is CASSWEGDEQYF.

In its sample, this clonotype was seen once. The CDR3 loop reads CAISGGKGSGYTF. The CDR3, as DNA: TGTGCCATCAGTGGGGGTAAGGGGAGCGGCTACACCTTC. The chain has TRBV10-3 and TRBJ1-2; a possible D gene is TRBD1 (5 bases). The CDR3 runs to 13 residues. Germline V gene sequence: CDR1 ENHRY, CDR2 SYGVKD. V was clipped by 4 bases and J by 8 bases, with 14 bases between them.

The rearrangement links TRBV3-1 to TRBJ2-1; TRBD1 is a possible D gene (6 bases). Looked up from germline, CDR1 is LGHDT and CDR2 is YNNKEL (reference sequence). V lost 5 bases, J lost 5 bases, and 16 bases lay in between. This CDR3 is 15 amino acids long. The CDR3 loop reads CASSAQGRLNNEQFF. CDR3 bases: TGTGCCAGCAGCGCCCAGGGGCGGCTGAACAATGAGCAGTTCTTC.

This clonotype was seen only a few times. J is TRBJ1-2 and V is TRBV20-1; D is unclear. The germline V and J ends were trimmed by 5 bases and 3 bases, with 16 bases remaining between them. The CDR3 is 14 amino acids. Germline CDR1 reads DFQATT; CDR2 reads SNEGSKA (reference sequence). The CDR3 DNA sequence: TGCAGTGCTCGACCGGAACCCAGCTACTATGGCTACACCTTC. This sequence encodes CSARPEPSYYGYTF.

This clonotype was counted only a few times. The chain uses TRBV20-1 and TRBJ1-2, with no clear D. This CDR3 spans 12 amino acids. The V and J ends lost 3 bases and 1 base respectively, with 6 bases between them. Per the germline V gene, CDR1 is DFQATT and CDR2 is SNEGSKA (reference sequence). CDR3 in amino acids: CSASFGNYGYTF. The CDR3 nucleotides are TGCAGTGCTAGTTTCGGTAACTATGGCTACACCTTC.

CDR3 in DNA: TGTGCCAGCAGTCCGACTAGCGGGAGGCCTGGGGAGCAGTTCTTC. Translated: CASSPTSGRPGEQFF. This sequence joins TRBV27 and TRBJ2-1; TRBD2 matches 13 bases. V gave up 5 bases and J gave up 10 bases; unmatched junction bases: 8. The CDR3 contains 15 residues. CDR1 MNHEY and CDR2 SMNVEV come from the germline V gene (reference sequence).

In this sample, this clonotype turned up a few times. This rearrangement joins TRBV11-2 to TRBJ2-7, with unresolved D. Germline loops: CDR1 SGHAT, CDR2 FQNNGV. This CDR3 is 16 amino acids long. Trimming took off 1 base at V and 2 bases at J, with 15 bases between the two ends. CDR3 protein: CASSLGPRVNPYEQYF. DNA of the CDR3: TGTGCCAGCAGCTTAGGACCTCGAGTCAACCCCTACGAGCAGTACTTC. Full variable domain (outside the CDR3, taken from reference TRBV11-2 and TRBJ2-7): EAGVAQSPRYKIIEKRQSVAFWCNPISGHATLYWYQQILGQGPKLLIQFQNNGVVDDSQLPKDRFSAERLKGVDSTLKIQPAKLEDSAVYLCASSLGPRVNPYEQYFGPGTRLTVT.

The chain combines TRBV11-2 with TRBJ1-4, with D possibly being TRBD1 (5 bases). CDR3 length equals 16 residues. Germline V gene sequence: CDR1 SGHAT, CDR2 FQNNGV. The ends were cut back, 6 bases at V and 1 base at J, with 15 bases in the middle. The CDR3 DNA reads TGTGCCAGCAGAGAGGCCCCGAGGGGAACTAATGAAAAACTGTTTTTT. It is translated as CASREAPRGTNEKLFF.

The CDR3 DNA sequence: TGTGCCAGCAGCGTGGAGGTGTTGGGTAACAATGAGCAGTTCTTC. Translation: CASSVEVLGNNEQFF. The chain recombines TRBV5-6 with TRBJ2-1; the D gene is possibly TRBD2 (5 bases). The ends were cut back, 4 bases at V and 5 bases at J, with 16 bases in the middle. The germline gives CDR1 SGHDT, CDR2 YYEEEE. The CDR3 has 15 residues.

The V gene is TRBV20-1, the J gene TRBJ2-3; D not certain. Looked up from germline, CDR1 is DFQATT and CDR2 is SNEGSKA (reference sequence). The CDR3 runs to 11 residues. V was clipped by 5 bases and J by 6 bases, with 9 bases between them. The CDR3 DNA is TGCAGTGCTCTACGACACGATACGCAGTATTTT. This sequence encodes CSALRHDTQYF.

The chain carries TRBV7-2 and TRBJ2-7; D ambiguous. This CDR3 has 14 amino acids. V lost 5 bases and J lost 3, with 14 bases in between. Germline V CDR1 and CDR2: SGHTA, FQGNSA. This CDR3 is CASSTIALGYEQYF. Here the CDR3 DNA reads TGTGCCAGCAGCACTATAGCTCTCGGCTACGAGCAGTACTTC.

This clonotype was recorded many times. CDR3 loop: CASSYRAGRFYEQYF. For the CDR3, the DNA is TGTGCCAGCAGTTACAGGGCAGGGAGGTTCTACGAGCAGTACTTC. This sequence joins TRBV6-2 or TRBV6-3 and TRBJ2-7; D perhaps matches TRBD2 (6 bases). V was clipped by 2 bases and J by 3 bases, with 14 bases between them. There are 15 residues in the CDR3. From germline, CDR1 is MNHEY and CDR2 SVGEGT.

This clonotype was seen only a few times. The V call is TRBV5-5, the J call TRBJ1-2, with D possibly being TRBD1 (5 bases). V lost 5 bases to trimming and J lost 5 bases, with 19 bases between them. Germline V lookup: CDR1 SGHKS, CDR2 YYEKEE (reference sequence). The CDR3 is 15 amino acids. The CDR3 DNA reads as TGTGCCAGCAGTTTTGGAGCAGGGAGTGATTATGGCTACACCTTC. It yields the protein CASSFGAGSDYGYTF.

This clonotype was counted many times. The germline gene is not matched at one end of the junction; a read error may be the cause. J is TRBJ2-6 and V is TRBV4-2; TRBD1 is a possible D gene (5 bases). CDR3 length: 16 amino acids. Germline V gene lookup returns CDR1 LGHNA and CDR2 YNFKEQ. CDR3 sequence: CASSKDSYSGANVLTF. The CDR3, as DNA: TGTGCCAGCAGCAAAGACAGCTACTCTGGGGCCAACGTCCTGACTTTC.

This clonotype has only a few counts. This rearrangement joins TRBV10-3 to TRBJ2-1; 10 bases map to TRBD2. The CDR3 is made up of 14 amino acids. The V and J ends lost 3 bases and 5 bases, in that order; junction bases with no gene match: 1. The V gene's germline CDR1 is ENHRY and CDR2 SYGVKD. The CDR3 coding sequence is TGTGCCATCAGTGAACTAGCGGGGAACAATGAGCAGTTCTTC. It translates to CAISELAGNNEQFF.

The chain has TRBV5-6 and TRBJ2-3; TRBD1 might be the D (7 bases). Per the germline V gene, CDR1 is SGHDT and CDR2 is YYEEEE. Deletions cut 3 bases from V and 9 bases from J, with 14 bases between. There are 13 residues in the CDR3. CDR3 in amino acids: CASSSDRAGTQYF. CDR3 nucleotides: TGTGCCAGCAGCTCTGACAGGGCGGGAACGCAGTATTTT.

The chain carries TRBV9 and TRBJ2-7, with TRBD1 identical over 7 bases. Trimming cost V 7 bases and J 7 bases; bases outside gene matches: 20. Germline CDR1 reads SGDLS; CDR2 reads YYNGEE. This CDR3 has 16 amino acids. The CDR3 loop is CASSKGASVPYNEQYF. The CDR3 region has the DNA TGTGCCAGCTCAAAGGGGGCGTCGGTTCCCTACAATGAGCAGTACTTC. Looking up the rest from reference TRBV9 and TRBJ2-7 gives the full variable domain: DSGVTQTPKHLITATGQRVTLRCSPRSGDLSVYWYQQSLDQGLQFLIQYYNGEERAKGNILERFSAQQFPDLHSELNLSSLELGDSALYFCASSKGASVPYNEQYFGPGTRLTVT.

The chain has TRBV7-8 and TRBJ2-5, with D possibly being TRBD1 or TRBD2 (7 bases each). Looked up from germline, CDR1 is SGHVS and CDR2 is FQNEAQ. CDR3 length: 15 amino acids. The V end lost 5 bases, the J end lost 4 bases, and 17 bases lay between the germline ends. Here the CDR3 reads CASSPGGTTIETQYF. CDR3 nucleotide sequence: TGTGCCAGCAGCCCAGGGGGGACTACAATAGAGACCCAGTACTTC.